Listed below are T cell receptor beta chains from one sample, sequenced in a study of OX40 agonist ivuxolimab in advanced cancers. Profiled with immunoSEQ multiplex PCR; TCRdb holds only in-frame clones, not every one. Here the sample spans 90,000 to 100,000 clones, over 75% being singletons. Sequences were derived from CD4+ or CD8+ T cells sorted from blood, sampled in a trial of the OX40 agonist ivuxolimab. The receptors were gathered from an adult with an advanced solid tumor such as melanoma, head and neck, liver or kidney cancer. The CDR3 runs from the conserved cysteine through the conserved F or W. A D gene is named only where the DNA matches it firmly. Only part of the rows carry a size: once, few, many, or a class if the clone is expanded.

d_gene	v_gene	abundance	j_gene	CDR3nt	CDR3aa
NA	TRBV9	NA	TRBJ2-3	TGTGCCAGCAGCTCGCAACTGTGGGGGAGCACAGATACGCAGTATTTT	CASSSQLWGSTDTQYF
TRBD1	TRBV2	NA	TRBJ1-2	TGTGCCAGCAGTCCGGGACAGGCTAACTATGGCTACACCTTC	CASSPGQANYGYTF
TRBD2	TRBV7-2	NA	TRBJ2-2	TGTGCCAGCAGCTTGGGAGGGGTGAACACCGGGGAGCTGTTTTTT	CASSLGGVNTGELFF
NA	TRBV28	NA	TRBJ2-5	TGTGCCAGCAGTTTCCGGGGGGCGGAGACCCAGTACTTC	CASSFRGAETQYF
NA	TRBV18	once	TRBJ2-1	TGTGCCAGCTCAGTAGCGACGTACAATGAGCAGTTCTTC	CASSVATYNEQFF
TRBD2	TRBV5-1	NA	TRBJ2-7	TGCGCCAGCAGCACTGGACTAGCGGGGGTTTACGAGCAGTACTTC	CASSTGLAGVYEQYF
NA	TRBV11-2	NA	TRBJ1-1	TGTGCCAGCAGCTTAGGATCCCCAAACACTGAAGCTTTCTTT	CASSLGSPNTEAFF
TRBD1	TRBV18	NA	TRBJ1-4	TGTGCCAGCTCACCTCAGGGGGATGAAAAACTGTTTTTT	CASSPQGDEKLFF
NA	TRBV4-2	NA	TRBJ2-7	TGTGCCAGCAGCCAAGAAGGGGCAGGGCCTGGCGAGCAGTACTTC	CASSQEGAGPGEQYF
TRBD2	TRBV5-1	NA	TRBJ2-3	TGCGCCAGCAGCTTCTTTAGACTAGCGGGAGGGCAAGATACGCAGTATTTT	CASSFFRLAGGQDTQYF
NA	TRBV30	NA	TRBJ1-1	TGTGCCTGGAGTGACGGGACTCTTGAAGCTTTCTTT	CAWSDGTLEAFF
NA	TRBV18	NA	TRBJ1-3	TGTGCCAGCTCACCACGGCCGTTGTCCACTGGAAACACCATATATTTT	CASSPRPLSTGNTIYF
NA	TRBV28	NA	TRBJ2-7	TGTGCCAGCAGTTCCACAGGACACGAGCAGTACTTC	CASSSTGHEQYF
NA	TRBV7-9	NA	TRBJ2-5	TGTGCCAGCAGCTTACAGCTGGAGACCCAGTACTTC	CASSLQLETQYF
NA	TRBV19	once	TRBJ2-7	TGTGCCAGTAGCCCTCCGGACTACTTCGAGCAGTACTTC	CASSPPDYFEQYF
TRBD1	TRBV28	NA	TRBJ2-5	TGTGCCAGCAGCCTACAGGGGGCCCACCAAGAGACCCAGTACTTC	CASSLQGAHQETQYF
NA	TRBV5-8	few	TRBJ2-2	TGTGCCAGCAGCTTTGGCAGGGGCCTAAACACCGGGGAGCTGTTTTTT	CASSFGRGLNTGELFF
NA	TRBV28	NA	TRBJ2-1	TGTGCCAGCAGCCTACCTCAACTTAGTGAGCAGTTCTTC	CASSLPQLSEQFF
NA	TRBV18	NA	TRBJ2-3	TGTGCCAGCTCACCCGGGTTGGGAGTTAGCACAGATACGCAGTATTTT	CASSPGLGVSTDTQYF
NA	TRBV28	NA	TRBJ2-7	TGTGCCAGCAGTCGACTGTCCTACGAGCAGTACTTC	CASSRLSYEQYF
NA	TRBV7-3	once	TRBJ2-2	TGTGCCAGCAGCCTGGTCCCCGGGGAGCTGTTTTTT	CASSLVPGELFF
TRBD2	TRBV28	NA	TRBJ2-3	TGTGCCAGCAGTTCCTACCGACTAGCGGGAGACACGCAGTATTTT	CASSSYRLAGDTQYF
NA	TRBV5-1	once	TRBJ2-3	TGCGCCAGCAGACTACAGGGATACACAGATACGCAGTATTTT	CASRLQGYTDTQYF
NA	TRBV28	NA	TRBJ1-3	TGTGCCAGCAGTTTAGGGCAGGTCTCTGGAAACACCATATATTTT	CASSLGQVSGNTIYF
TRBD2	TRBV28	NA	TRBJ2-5	TGTGCCAGCAGTTTAGCGGGGGGGTACCAAGAGACCCAGTACTTC	CASSLAGGYQETQYF
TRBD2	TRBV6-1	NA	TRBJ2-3	TGTGCCAGCACCTTACTAGCGGGAGGAGATACGCAGTATTTT	CASTLLAGGDTQYF
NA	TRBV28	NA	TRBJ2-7	TGTGCCAGCAGTTTACGCTCGGGGAGCGAGCAGTACTTC	CASSLRSGSEQYF
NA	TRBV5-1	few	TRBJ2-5	TGCGCCAGCAGCTTTCAGGGGGAGACCCAGTACTTC	CASSFQGETQYF
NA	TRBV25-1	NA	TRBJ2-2	TGTGCCAGCAGTCCCCCGGGACTCCCGTCCGGCGGGGAGCTGTTTTTT	CASSPPGLPSGGELFF
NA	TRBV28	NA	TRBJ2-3	TGTGCCAGCAGTTGGTACAGGGATAGCACAGATACGCAGTATTTT	CASSWYRDSTDTQYF
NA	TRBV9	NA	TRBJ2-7	TGTGCCAGCAGCACAACAGGGAGTACCTACGAGCAGTACTTC	CASSTTGSTYEQYF
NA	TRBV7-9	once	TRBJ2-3	TGTGCCAGCAGCTTCCGTGGATACACAGATACGCAGTATTTT	CASSFRGYTDTQYF
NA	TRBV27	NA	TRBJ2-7	TGTGCCAGCAGTCTGAACCGGGGAGGCGAGCAGTACTTC	CASSLNRGGEQYF
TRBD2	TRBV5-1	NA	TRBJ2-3	TGCGCCAGCAGCTTGAGGGCTAGCGGGGCGACAGATACGCAGTATTTT	CASSLRASGATDTQYF
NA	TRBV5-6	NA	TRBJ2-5	TGTGCCAGCAGCACGACAGGTTTGGGGACCCAGTACTTC	CASSTTGLGTQYF
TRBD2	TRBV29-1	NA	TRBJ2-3	TGCAGCGTTCCTACTAGCGGGTCTTCTAGCACAGATACGCAGTATTTT	CSVPTSGSSSTDTQYF
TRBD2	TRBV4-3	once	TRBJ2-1	TGCGCCAGCAGCCAGTTAGCGGGGCTCTACAATGAGCAGTTCTTC	CASSQLAGLYNEQFF
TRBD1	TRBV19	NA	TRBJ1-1	TGTGCCAGTAGTATAGAAGCAGGGGGCTACACTGAAGCTTTCTTT	CASSIEAGGYTEAFF
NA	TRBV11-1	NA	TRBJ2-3	TGTGCCAGCAGCTTAAGTTACACAGATACGCAGTATTTT	CASSLSYTDTQYF
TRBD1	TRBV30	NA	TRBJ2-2	TGTGCCTGGAGTCGACAGGGGAGGGGGGAGCTGTTTTTT	CAWSRQGRGELFF
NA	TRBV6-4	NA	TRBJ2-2	TGTGCCACCCAGGCAGGGGCTAACACCGGGGAGCTGTTTTTT	CATQAGANTGELFF
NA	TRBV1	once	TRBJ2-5	TGCACCAGCAGGACAGGGCTGGAGACCCAGTACTTC	CTSRTGLETQYF
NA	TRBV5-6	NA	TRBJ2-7	TGTGCCAGCAGCTTTTTTAACTCCTACGAGCAGTACTTC	CASSFFNSYEQYF
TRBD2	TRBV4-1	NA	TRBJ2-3	TGCGCCAGCACGTCGCATGGCGGGAGGAGCACAGATACGCAGTATTTT	CASTSHGGRSTDTQYF
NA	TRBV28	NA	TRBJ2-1	TGTGCCAGCAGTACAACCCCCGATTACAATGAGCAGTTCTTC	CASSTTPDYNEQFF
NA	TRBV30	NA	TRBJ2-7	TGTGCCTGGATACAGGGTGGAAACGAGCAGTACTTC	CAWIQGGNEQYF
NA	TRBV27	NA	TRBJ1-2	TGTGCCAGCAGTCTAACTGACAGTTCCAGTGGCTACACCTTC	CASSLTDSSSGYTF
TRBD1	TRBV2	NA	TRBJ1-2	TGTGCCAGCGGACAGGGGATTAACTATGGCTACACCTTC	CASGQGINYGYTF
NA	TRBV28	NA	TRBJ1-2	TGTGCCAGCAGTCTAGGGCCGTCTAACTATGGCTACACCTTC	CASSLGPSNYGYTF
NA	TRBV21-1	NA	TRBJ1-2	TGTGCCAGCAGCATTACAGGGGGGAAGAGCTATGGCTACACCTTC	CASSITGGKSYGYTF
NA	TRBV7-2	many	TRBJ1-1	TGTGCCAGCAGCCAGAGATGGAACACTGAAGCTTTCTTT	CASSQRWNTEAFF
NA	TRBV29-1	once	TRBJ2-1	TGCAGCGTTGAAGCCGGGCCTCCGAAGGGCAATGAGCAGTTCTTC	CSVEAGPPKGNEQFF